This TCR beta chain was documented in a study of early T cells in non-severe SARS-CoV-2 infection. Study background: Bulk RNA taken from unsorted whole blood was sequenced, leaving chains unpaired.

V lost 3 bases to trimming and J lost 0 bases, with 11 bases between them. Germline V gene data show CDR1 as KGHDR and CDR2 as SFDVKD. CDR3 size: 16 residues. Separate cDNA molecules each had unique molecular identifiers attached to them. TCRdb called the 5' RACE reads again in MiXCR, with one record for every CDR3 protein. Here the sample spans 64,000 or so distinct CDR3 sequences, about 11% being singletons. Study-wide findings and caveats: Missing private and CD4 specificities, VDJdb matching favored anti-spike CD8 responses.

As to this clonotype: The antigen remains undetermined.

This specimen was whole blood, taken at baseline. The clonotype was recovered from an adult who was a healthcare worker with PCR-confirmed SARS-CoV-2 infection or an uninfected control (not recorded which). The rearrangement uses TRBV24-1 and TRBJ1-3; D gene uncertain. This CDR3 is CATSDNQRYSGNTIYF. The CDR3, as DNA: TGTGCCACCAGTGATAATCAGAGGTACTCTGGAAACACCATATATTTT.